Listed below are T cell receptor beta chains from one sample, sequenced in a study of shared clonotypes between healthy human individuals. Data came from immunoSEQ multiplex PCR; TCRdb stores just in-frame clones and leaves some out. There are about 1.9 million clones in the sample; approximately 92% occur only once, and approximately 1.7% lies in the top ten. The material sequenced was naive CD8+ T cells from PBMCs. All receptors come from a young man in good health. Some clones in this sample may be carry-over from other donors' samples. Both conserved end residues are part of each CDR3. D genes are given only for firm matches. The size field is filled for only some rows; it gives once, few, many or a size class.

>-|TRBV23-1|TRBD1|TRBJ1-5
CASKTGQYQPQHF
TGCGCCAGCAAGACAGGGCAATATCAGCCCCAGCATTTT
>-|TRBV7-2|TRBD1|TRBJ1-4
CASSYRDRDEKLFF
TGTGCCAGCAGCTACCGGGACAGGGATGAAAAACTGTTTTTT
>-|TRBV30|-|TRBJ1-3
CAWNPPVRNTIYF
TGTGCCTGGAATCCCCCGGTTCGAAACACCATATATTTT
>-|TRBV9|TRBD1|TRBJ1-1
CASSEQGTEAFF
TGTGCCAGCAGCGAACAGGGGACTGAAGCTTTCTTT
>-|TRBV27|-|TRBJ2-3
CASSTEGRGTDTQYF
TGTGCCAGCAGTACTGAGGGACGAGGGACAGATACGCAGTATTTT
>-|TRBV6-5|TRBD2|TRBJ2-7
CASSLSGRANEQYF
TGTGCCAGCAGTCTTAGCGGGAGGGCCAACGAGCAGTACTTC
>once|TRBV6-1|-|TRBJ1-3
CASSEELRASLGNTIYF
TGTGCCAGCAGTGAAGAACTCAGGGCCTCCCTAGGAAACACCATATATTTT
>-|TRBV29-1|-|TRBJ2-7
CSVDRFEGDRPYEQYF
TGCAGCGTTGATAGGTTTGAGGGGGACCGTCCCTACGAGCAGTACTTC
>-|TRBV19|-|TRBJ1-1
CASSIDPPSGRTEAFF
TGTGCCAGTAGTATAGATCCCCCCTCGGGGCGAACTGAAGCTTTCTTT
>-|TRBV4-1|-|TRBJ2-1
CASSQENWAGNEQFF
TGCGCCAGCAGCCAAGAAAATTGGGCAGGGAATGAGCAGTTCTTC
>once|TRBV13|TRBD2|TRBJ2-7
CASSQDTSGRYEQYF
TGTGCCAGCAGCCAAGACACTAGCGGGAGGTACGAGCAGTACTTC
>few|TRBV7-9|-|TRBJ1-1
CASSLARGGAFF
TGTGCCAGCAGCTTAGCGCGAGGGGGAGCTTTCTTT
>once|TRBV9|-|TRBJ2-7
CASSVGARSGSSYEQYF
TGTGCCAGCAGCGTAGGGGCTAGGAGTGGGAGCTCCTACGAGCAGTACTTC
>-|TRBV6-1|TRBD2|TRBJ2-7
CASSGQLAGAREQYF
TGTGCCAGCAGTGGTCAACTAGCGGGAGCGCGAGAGCAGTACTTC
>-|TRBV19|-|TRBJ2-2
CASSIGWDAWTGELFF
TGTGCCAGTAGTATAGGATGGGACGCTTGGACCGGGGAGCTGTTTTTT
>-|TRBV29-1|-|TRBJ1-1
CSVEGGGAAEAFF
TGCAGCGTTGAAGGTGGGGGTGCCGCTGAAGCTTTCTTT
>-|TRBV19|TRBD1|TRBJ1-1
CASTPRGTGGHPEAFF
TGTGCCAGTACCCCCCGGGGGACAGGGGGTCACCCTGAAGCTTTCTTT
>once|TRBV27|-|TRBJ2-1
CASSSLASEQFF
TGTGCCAGCAGTTCATTAGCATCTGAGCAGTTCTTC
>-|TRBV27|TRBD2|TRBJ2-1
CASSPYSGNSYNEQFF
TGTGCCAGCAGTCCATATAGCGGGAACTCCTACAATGAGCAGTTCTTC
>few|TRBV5-1|TRBD1|TRBJ1-4
CASSPIRGNEKLFF
TGCGCCAGCAGCCCAATCAGGGGGAATGAAAAACTGTTTTTT
>-|TRBV2|-|TRBJ2-7
CASSRLSQSSYEQYF
TGTGCCAGCTCCAGATTGTCACAGTCCTCCTACGAGCAGTACTTC
>-|TRBV9|TRBD1|TRBJ2-7
CASSAGTGPSYEQYF
TGTGCCAGCAGCGCCGGGACAGGGCCATCCTACGAGCAGTACTTC
>-|TRBV2|-|TRBJ2-7
CASTGRAGQLLSYEQYF
TGTGCCAGCACCGGACGAGCGGGACAGCTTCTTTCCTACGAGCAGTACTTC
>-|TRBV6-6|-|TRBJ1-1
CASSLQGWDTEAFF
TGTGCCAGCAGTTTACAGGGTTGGGACACTGAAGCTTTCTTT
>-|TRBV28|-|TRBJ2-3
CASSLSQPSTDTQYF
TGTGCCAGCAGTTTAAGTCAGCCTTCCACAGATACGCAGTATTTT
>-|TRBV6-1|-|TRBJ1-1
CASSDLRPPQTEAFF
TGTGCCAGCAGTGATCTGAGGCCCCCGCAGACTGAAGCTTTCTTT
>-|TRBV7-9|-|TRBJ2-3
CASSLREGSSTDTQYF
TGTGCCAGCAGCTTAAGGGAAGGGTCTAGCACAGATACGCAGTATTTT
>-|TRBV19|-|TRBJ2-7
CASSIDLEVQHYEQYF
TGTGCCAGTAGTATAGATCTTGAGGTCCAGCATTACGAGCAGTACTTC
>-|TRBV5-8|-|TRBJ1-4
CASSAGGKGLGEKLFF
TGTGCCAGCAGCGCTGGGGGGAAGGGGCTGGGTGAAAAACTGTTTTTT
>-|TRBV9|-|TRBJ2-2
CASRDGTGELFF
TGTGCCAGCCGGGACGGGACCGGGGAGCTGTTTTTT
>-|TRBV6-5|-|TRBJ2-2
CASSYSMGENTGELFF
TGTGCCAGCAGTTACTCTATGGGGGAGAACACCGGGGAGCTGTTTTTT
>-|TRBV11-2|TRBD1|TRBJ1-3
CASSLKRWTGDSGNTIYF
TGTGCCAGCAGCTTAAAAAGGTGGACAGGAGACTCTGGAAACACCATATATTTT
>-|TRBV27|-|TRBJ2-1
CASSLGRPYNEQFF
TGTGCCAGCAGTTTAGGGCGACCCTACAATGAGCAGTTCTTC
>-|TRBV27|TRBD1|TRBJ1-1
CASSLDRGLNTEAFF
TGTGCCAGCAGTTTGGACAGGGGGCTGAACACTGAAGCTTTCTTT
>-|TRBV28|TRBD2|TRBJ2-7
CASSWTSGSSYEQYF
TGTGCCAGCAGTTGGACTAGCGGGAGTAGTTACGAGCAGTACTTC
>-|TRBV30|TRBD2|TRBJ2-1
CAFEGLVDYEQFF
TGTGCCTTCGAAGGACTAGTCGACTATGAGCAGTTCTTC
>-|TRBV18|-|TRBJ1-4
CASSLGSNEKLFF
TGTGCCAGCTCCTTAGGGAGTAATGAAAAACTGTTTTTT
>-|TRBV19|-|TRBJ2-4
CASSIDLYRAQNIQYF
TGTGCCAGTAGTATAGATCTATACAGGGCCCAAAACATTCAGTACTTC
>-|TRBV7-9|-|TRBJ2-7
CASRNRDTYEQYF
TGTGCCAGCAGAAACCGGGACACCTACGAGCAGTACTTC
>-|TRBV9|-|TRBJ1-1
CASSVVDVETEAFF
TGTGCCAGCAGCGTAGTGGATGTAGAGACTGAAGCTTTCTTT
>once|TRBV19|-|TRBJ1-2
CASIDNLSDGYTF
TGTGCCAGTATCGATAACCTTAGCGATGGCTACACCTTC
>-|TRBV4-1|-|TRBJ2-1
CASSLGRNNEQFF
TGCGCCAGCAGCCTGGGACGGAACAATGAGCAGTTCTTC
>-|TRBV27|-|TRBJ1-1
CASSSFRDEAFF
TGTGCCAGCAGTTCTTTCCGGGATGAAGCTTTCTTT
>-|TRBV27|-|TRBJ2-7
CASRPAGGYEQYF
TGTGCCAGCAGACCCGCGGGTGGCTACGAGCAGTACTTC
>-|TRBV7-9|-|TRBJ2-5
CASSSGTDPYIRYF
TGTGCCAGCAGCTCAGGGACCGATCCCTACATTCGGTACTTC